These 25 T cell receptor beta chains share one sample of origin, sequenced in a study of blood T cell repertoires in COVID-19. Only in-frame clones appear in the TCRdb table, and some are missing; sequencing was by immunoSEQ multiplex PCR. The repertoire includes 300,000 to 400,000 clones, more than 70% of them detected once, and about 2.1% sits in the top ten. Input material: peripheral blood. These receptor sequences come from a woman aged 55-69 years with COVID-19, enrolled during active disease.

This clone was counted a few times. The CDR3 DNA reads as TGTGCCAGCAACGGACAGGGAGCCGGGGAGCTGTTTTTT. Translation gives CASNGQGAGELFF. The chain has TRBV6-5 and TRBJ2-2; 8 bases line up with TRBD1. The CDR3 runs to 13 residues. Per the germline V gene, CDR1 is MNHEY and CDR2 is SVGAGI. Trimming at V came to 7 bases and at J to 6 bases, leaving 4 bases not matched to a gene.

The CDR3 sequence: CASRNLGPDQPQHF. Written as DNA, the CDR3 is TGTGCCAGCAGAAACCTTGGGCCCGATCAGCCCCAGCATTTT. The chain couples TRBV27 to TRBJ1-5; D is uncertain. The CDR3 has 14 amino acids. Germline V lookup: CDR1 MNHEY, CDR2 SMNVEV (reference sequence). The ends were cut back, 6 bases at V and 5 bases at J, with 14 bases in the middle.

This clone appeared a few times. The rearrangement joins TRBV28 to TRBJ1-5, with TRBD1 matching over 9 bases. J lost 9 bases, V lost 5 bases, and 17 bases had no gene match. The CDR3 runs to 17 residues. Germline V gene data show CDR1 as MDHEN and CDR2 as SYDVKM. The DNA for the CDR3 is TGTGCCAGCAGTGAAAGCCGGGACAGGGTAGGGTCAGGGCCCCAGCATTTT. As protein: CASSESRDRVGSGPQHF. Full variable domain (outside the CDR3, taken from reference TRBV28 and TRBJ1-5): DVKVTQSSRYLVKRTGEKVFLECVQDMDHENMFWYRQDPGLGLRLIYFSYDVKMKEKGDIPEGYSVSREKKERFSLILESASTNQTSMYLCASSESRDRVGSGPQHFGDGTRLSIL.

The chain joins TRBV7-9 to TRBJ2-4, with unresolved D. From germline, CDR1 is SEHNR and CDR2 FQNEAQ (reference sequence). The CDR3 spans 14 residues. V was cut by 10 bases and J by 7 bases, with 20 bases left in between. This CDR3 reads CAIAPPPEANIQYF. Written as DNA, the CDR3 is TGTGCCATCGCCCCGCCCCCCGAAGCGAACATTCAGTACTTC.

This clone was found once. This chain joins TRBV5-1 and TRBJ2-7; TRBD1 matches 9 bases. The ends lost 2 bases at V and 3 bases at J; junction bases unmatched: 6. Germline V gene data show CDR1 as SGHRS and CDR2 as YFSETQ. This CDR3 has 15 residues. Here the CDR3 reads CASSFGTGLYYEQYF. Here the CDR3 DNA reads TGCGCCAGCAGCTTCGGGACAGGGTTATACTACGAGCAGTACTTC.

The chain is built from TRBV7-9 and TRBJ1-1, with 7 bases fitting TRBD1. CDR3 length: 15 amino acids. Trimming cost V 5 bases and J 4 bases; bases outside gene matches: 10. The germline CDR1 and CDR2 sequences are SEHNR and FQNEAQ (reference sequence). The CDR3: CASSLWTGSSTEAFF. The CDR3 DNA reads TGTGCCAGCAGCCTATGGACAGGTTCTAGCACTGAAGCTTTCTTT.

The CDR3 bases are TGCGCCAGCAGCCAACCCAAATACAGGGGAAACACCGGGGAGCTGTTTTTT. It is translated as CASSQPKYRGNTGELFF. J is TRBJ2-2 and V is TRBV4-1; 7 bases align to TRBD1. The CDR3 consists of 17 residues. Germline CDR1 is MGHRA and CDR2 is YSYEKL. The V and J ends lost 2 bases and 2 bases, in that order; junction bases with no gene match: 8.

The chain is built from TRBV11-2 and TRBJ1-4; D gene ambiguous. CDR1 is SGHAT and CDR2 is FQNNGV in the germline V gene. This CDR3 contains 16 residues. V was pared by 5 bases and J by 4 bases, with 17 bases between. The CDR3 DNA reads as TGTGCCAGCAGCCAGAAAACCGGGATAAGTAATGAAAAACTGTTTTTT. Its protein product is CASSQKTGISNEKLFF.

The chain links TRBV7-9 to TRBJ1-1, with TRBD1 as a possible D gene (6 bases). This CDR3 has 16 amino acids. V dropped 2 bases and J dropped 2 bases, with 15 bases sitting between them. Germline V CDR1 and CDR2: SEHNR, FQNEAQ (reference sequence). The CDR3 loop reads CASSLRGRGPNTEAFF. CDR3 coding DNA: TGTGCCAGCAGCTTACGAGGGCGGGGGCCAAACACTGAAGCTTTCTTT. Drawing the rest from reference TRBV7-9 and TRBJ1-1, the complete variable domain is DTGVSQNPRHKITKRGQNVTFRCDPISEHNRLYWYRQTLGQGPEFLTYFQNEAQLEKSRLLSDRFSAERPKGSFSTLEIQRTEQGDSAMYLCASSLRGRGPNTEAFFGQGTRLTVV.

The chain joins TRBV28 to TRBJ2-2; the D gene is possibly TRBD1 (5 bases). Germline CDR1 and CDR2: MDHEN and SYDVKM. There are 14 residues in the CDR3. V was trimmed by 5 bases and J by 6 bases, leaving 13 bases between them. The CDR3 region has the DNA TGTGCCAGCAGTATTCACGCAGGGTCCGGGGAGCTGTTTTTT. It specifies CASSIHAGSGELFF.

The CDR3 nucleotides read TGTGCCAGCAGCTGGGGGCAGGATACGCAGTATTTT. This sequence encodes CASSWGQDTQYF. The rearrangement links TRBV5-4 to TRBJ2-3; the D gene is possibly TRBD1 (6 bases). The CDR3 runs to 12 residues. With 3 bases removed from V and 6 bases from J, the gap between germline ends came to 8 bases. The V gene's germline CDR1 is SGHNT and CDR2 YYREEE (reference sequence).

The chain links TRBV15 to TRBJ1-2, with D uncertain. Trimming pared 0 bases from V and 3 bases from J, leaving 11 bases between. The CDR3 is 15 residues long. Germline CDR1 and CDR2: LNHNV and YYDKDF (reference sequence). CDR3 nucleotide sequence: TGTGCCACCAGCAGAGATGAAGTGGCCGACTATGGCTACACCTTC. Its protein is CATSRDEVADYGYTF.

This chain connects TRBV5-4 to TRBJ2-5; 7 bases align to TRBD1. Germline V gene sequence: CDR1 SGHNT, CDR2 YYREEE (reference sequence). Trimming removed 2 bases from V and 5 bases from J; junction bases left unmatched: 6. There are 14 residues in the CDR3. The CDR3 reads CASSFKQGTETQYF. The CDR3 nucleotides read TGTGCCAGCAGCTTCAAACAGGGGACGGAGACCCAGTACTTC. Combining the CDR3 with reference TRBV5-4 and TRBJ2-5 gives the whole variable domain ETGVTQSPTHLIKTRGQQVTLRCSSQSGHNTVSWYQQALGQGPQFIFQYYREEENGRGNFPPRFSGLQFPNYSSELNVNALELDDSALYLCASSFKQGTETQYFGPGTRLLVL.

The chain joins TRBV2 to TRBJ2-7; no definite D call. CDR3 length: 13 residues. The V gene lost 3 bases and the J gene lost 2 bases, with 8 bases spanning the gap. The germline V gene has CDR1 SNHLY and CDR2 FYNNEI. The chain's CDR3 is CASSDGLTYEQYF. Written as DNA, the CDR3 is TGTGCCAGCAGTGATGGCCTGACCTACGAGCAGTACTTC. Full variable domain (remainder filled in from reference TRBV2 and TRBJ2-7): EPEVTQTPSHQVTQMGQEVILRCVPISNHLYFYWYRQILGQKVEFLVSFYNNEISEKSEIFDDQFSVERPDGSNFTLKIRSTKLEDSAMYFCASSDGLTYEQYFGPGTRLTVT.

This chain joins TRBV7-3 and TRBJ2-1; 14 bases map to TRBD2. The germline CDR1 and CDR2 sequences are SGHTA and FQGTGA. This CDR3 spans 15 amino acids. Unmatched junction bases numbered 8, after V lost 7 bases and J lost 9 bases. For the CDR3, the DNA is TGTGCCAGCACCCCGACTAGCGGGGGGGCGATTGAGCAGTTCTTC. Residues: CASTPTSGGAIEQFF.

The chain links TRBV4-1 to TRBJ2-5; 9 bases fit TRBD2. Germline CDR1 reads MGHRA; CDR2 reads YSYEKL. The V segment lost 0 bases and the J segment 5 bases; nucleotides outside the gene matches: 13. The CDR3 spans 18 residues. CDR3 loop: CASSQERGRGGAGETQYF. In nucleotides, the CDR3 is TGCGCCAGCAGCCAAGAGAGGGGGCGCGGGGGGGCCGGTGAGACCCAGTACTTC.

This rearrangement joins TRBV5-1 to TRBJ1-1; the match to TRBD1 covers 7 bases. The ends lost 4 bases at V and 1 base at J; junction bases unmatched: 4. The CDR3 contains 14 residues. The V gene's germline CDR1 is SGHRS and CDR2 YFSETQ. In nucleotides, the CDR3 is TGCGCCAGCAGCCAAGGGACAGCGAACACTGAAGCTTTCTTT. Translation: CASSQGTANTEAFF. Full variable domain (remainder filled in from reference TRBV5-1 and TRBJ1-1): KAGVTQTPRYLIKTRGQQVTLSCSPISGHRSVSWYQQTPGQGLQFLFEYFSETQRNKGNFPGRFSGRQFSNSRSEMNVSTLELGDSALYLCASSQGTANTEAFFGQGTRLTVV.

Details on this clone: Other DNA sequences in this sample translate to the same CDR3. This chain joins TRBV6-5 and TRBJ1-5, with D unclear. Trimming stripped 0 bases from V and 3 bases from J, with 6 bases between. CDR1 and CDR2 from the germline V gene are MNHEY and SVGAGI. The CDR3 contains 14 residues. The CDR3 protein is CASSYSRDNQPQHF. The CDR3 DNA reads TGTGCCAGCAGTTACTCGAGAGACAATCAGCCCCAGCATTTT.

J is TRBJ2-7 and V is TRBV5-1; possible D gene TRBD1, 6 bases. Germline V gene sequence: CDR1 SGHRS, CDR2 YFSETQ. The CDR3 consists of 14 residues. Trimming pared 4 bases from V and 0 bases from J, leaving 11 bases between. The CDR3 region is CASSPQGTSYEQYF. CDR3 bases: TGCGCCAGCAGCCCCCAGGGGACCTCCTACGAGCAGTACTTC. Variable domain in full (rest from reference TRBV5-1 and TRBJ2-7): KAGVTQTPRYLIKTRGQQVTLSCSPISGHRSVSWYQQTPGQGLQFLFEYFSETQRNKGNFPGRFSGRQFSNSRSEMNVSTLELGDSALYLCASSPQGTSYEQYFGPGTRLTVT.

The rearrangement joins TRBV19 to TRBJ2-7, with a tentative D call TRBD2 (7 bases). V was cut by 7 bases and J by 4 bases, with 20 bases left in between. Germline CDR1 and CDR2: LNHDA and SQIVND (reference sequence). The CDR3 extends over 15 amino acids. The CDR3 loop is CASKGLRGASYEQYF. CDR3 DNA: TGTGCCAGTAAGGGGCTCCGGGGGGCAAGTTACGAGCAGTACTTC.

This chain links TRBV3-1 (or the pseudogene TRBV3-2) with TRBJ2-7, with a possible D match to TRBD1 (5 bases). The CDR3 is 12 residues long. Looked up from germline, CDR1 is LGHDT and CDR2 is YNNKEL (reference sequence). V dropped 0 bases and J dropped 5 bases, with 5 bases sitting between them. The DNA of the CDR3 is TGTGCCAGCAGCCAAGAAGGGGACGAGCAGTACTTC. This encodes CASSQEGDEQYF.

The chain recombines TRBV3-1 (or the pseudogene TRBV3-2) with TRBJ2-7; TRBD2 matches 7 bases. V gave up 4 bases and J gave up 3 bases; unmatched junction bases: 6. The CDR3 is 14 amino acids. Germline V lookup: CDR1 LGHDT, CDR2 YNNKEL (reference sequence). Here the CDR3 reads CASSLSGTNYEQYF. CDR3 nucleotide sequence: TGTGCCAGCAGCCTCTCCGGGACTAACTACGAGCAGTACTTC.

This clone was seen once. This chain links TRBV6-2 or TRBV6-3 with TRBJ2-5; tentatively, D is TRBD2 (5 bases). The germline V gene encodes CDR1 MNHEY and CDR2 SVGEGT. The CDR3 covers 15 residues. Trimming cost V 0 bases and J 3 bases, with 11 bases left between them. The CDR3 DNA sequence: TGTGCCAGCAGTTACTCATCGGGGTCGGAAGAGACCCAGTACTTC. Translating gives CASSYSSGSEETQYF.

This clone was seen a handful of times. The chain has TRBV28 and TRBJ1-2, with TRBD1 matching 9 bases. CDR1 is MDHEN and CDR2 is SYDVKM in the germline V gene. This CDR3 has 12 residues. V shed 3 bases and J 7 bases; nucleotides not matched to a gene: 0. In DNA, the CDR3 is TGTGCCAGCAGTTTGACAGGGGGTGGCTACACCTTC. Translated, it gives CASSLTGGGYTF.

This rearrangement joins TRBV7-2 to TRBJ2-1; a possible D gene is TRBD2 (6 bases). The CDR3 totals 17 residues. V dropped 2 bases and J dropped 7 bases, with 21 bases sitting between them. Germline values: CDR1 SGHTA, CDR2 FQGNSA. The CDR3, as DNA: TGTGCCAGCAGCTTACTGCCCCCTGGACTGGGGACTAATGAGCAGTTCTTC. Translation: CASSLLPPGLGTNEQFF.